This TCR beta chain appears in the sequencing data of a study of CD8+ T cells in alopecia areata. Findings and caveats of the study: Normal-skin resident alphabeta T cells also appear among scalp sample sequences. Lesional scalp, especially alopecia totalis/universalis, showed higher clonality than normal scalp.

Sequencing used cDNA as its template, made by extracting RNA and reverse transcribing it. Assay used: immunoSEQ multiplex PCR; TCRdb lists only in-frame clones, some missing. This sample yields 37,000 or so clones, of which more than 50% are seen a single time; about 1.7% belongs to the top ten. In this sample, this clone turned up once. The antigen remains unidentified. In the case of several patients, the CD4+ cells were sorted into CD25+CD127- cells. Those with alopecia areata gave lesional scalp punch biopsies and peripheral blood. The CDR3 totals 16 residues. CDR1 SNHLY and CDR2 FYNNEI come from the germline V gene. V was clipped by 4 bases and J by 7 bases; unmatched bases: 11.

The origin of this receptor is a human donor with alopecia areata. Sequenced: CD4+ Tregs sorted from blood. This chain joins TRBV2 and TRBJ2-4; TRBD2 agrees at 9 bases. DNA of the CDR3: TGTGCCAGCAGTGGGCTCGGGCGGGAGGGGATGAACATTCAGTACTTC. As protein: CASSGLGREGMNIQYF.